The clone carrying this T cell receptor beta chain was detected ten times or more. Its target is unknown. Trimming removed 4 bases from V and 4 bases from J; junction bases left unmatched: 3. Germline CDR1 is WNHNN and CDR2 is SYGVQD (reference sequence). There are 13 residues in the CDR3. The sample belongs to a study of T cells after posttransplantation cyclophosphamide. Treatment was busulfan-fludarabine conditioning, a marrow graft, and cyclophosphamide on days +3 and +4. TCRdb's copy holds only in-frame clones and misses some; the assay was immunoSEQ multiplex PCR. This record lists some 23,000 clones, none seen once only, and the top ten clones contain less than 2%. Whole-study results and caveats: Tissue-infiltrating T cells from skin or gut overlapped little with blood T cells. Recipient CMV seropositivity and CMV reactivation strongly tracked TRB clonality. Donor-recipient repertoire similarity was low at 1-2 months, rising over year one.

The clonotype originates from a male patient in his late teens or twenties who received an allogeneic stem cell transplant from a related donor, was CMV-positive, and had no GVHD. Some T cells here may be from the graft donor. The gene calls are TRBV10-1 and TRBJ1-2; 7 nucleotides match TRBD1. The input for sequencing was PBMCs, taken after allogeneic stem cell transplant with posttransplant cyclophosphamide. The CDR3 protein is CASSGQGSYGYTF. As DNA, the CDR3 is TGCGCCAGCAGTGGACAGGGCTCCTATGGCTACACCTTC.